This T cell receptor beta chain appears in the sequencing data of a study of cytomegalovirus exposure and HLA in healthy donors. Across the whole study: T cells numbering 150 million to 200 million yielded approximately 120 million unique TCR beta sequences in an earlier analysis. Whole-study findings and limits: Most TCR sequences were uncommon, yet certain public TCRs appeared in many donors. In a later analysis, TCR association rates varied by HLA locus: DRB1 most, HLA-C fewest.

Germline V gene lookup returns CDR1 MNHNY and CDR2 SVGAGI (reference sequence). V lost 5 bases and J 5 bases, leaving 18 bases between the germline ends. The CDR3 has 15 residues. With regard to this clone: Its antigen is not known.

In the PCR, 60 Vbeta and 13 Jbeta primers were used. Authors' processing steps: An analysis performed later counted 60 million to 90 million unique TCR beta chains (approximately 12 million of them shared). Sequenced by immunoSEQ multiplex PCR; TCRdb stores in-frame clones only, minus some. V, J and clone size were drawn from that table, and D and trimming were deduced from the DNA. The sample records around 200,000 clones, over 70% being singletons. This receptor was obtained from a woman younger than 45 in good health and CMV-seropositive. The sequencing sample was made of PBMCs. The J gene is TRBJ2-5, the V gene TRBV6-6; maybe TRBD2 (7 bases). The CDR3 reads CASSPRGAAVETQYF. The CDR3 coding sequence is TGTGCCAGCAGTCCCCGGGGGGCCGCGGTGGAGACCCAGTACTTC.